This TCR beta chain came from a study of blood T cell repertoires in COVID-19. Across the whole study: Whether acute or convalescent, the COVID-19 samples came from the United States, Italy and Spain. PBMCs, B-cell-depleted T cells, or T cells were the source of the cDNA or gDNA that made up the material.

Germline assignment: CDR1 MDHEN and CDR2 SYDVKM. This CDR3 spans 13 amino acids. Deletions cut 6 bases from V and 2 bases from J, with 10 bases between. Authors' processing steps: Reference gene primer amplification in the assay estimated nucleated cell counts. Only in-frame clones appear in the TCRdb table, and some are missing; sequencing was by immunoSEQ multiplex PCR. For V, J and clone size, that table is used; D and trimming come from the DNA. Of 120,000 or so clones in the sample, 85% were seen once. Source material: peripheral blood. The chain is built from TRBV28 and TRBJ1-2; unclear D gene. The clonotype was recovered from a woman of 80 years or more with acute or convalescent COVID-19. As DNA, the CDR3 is TGTGCCAGCAGAATGACACAGAACTATGGCTACACCTTC. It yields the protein CASRMTQNYGYTF.